A selection of T cell receptor beta chains follows, all from one sample in a study of cytomegalovirus exposure and HLA in healthy donors. Sequencing was performed with immunoSEQ multiplex PCR; in TCRdb, only in-frame clones are kept and a portion is missing. The sample consists of 77,000 or so clones, approximately 75% of them appearing once. What was sequenced was PBMCs. The receptor source for this set is a woman between 40 and 55 years old in good health and CMV-seronegative. Both conserved end residues are part of each CDR3. Fields, in order: J gene, V gene, clone size, D gene, CDR3 DNA, CDR3 protein. D genes are given only for firm matches. A row's size may be missing; if present it is once, few, many or a size class.

TRBJ1-1	TRBV6-4	.	TRBD1	TGTGCCAGCAGGGAGACAGGGGGCACTGAAGCTTTCTTT	CASRETGGTEAFF
TRBJ2-7	TRBV10-3	.	.	TGTGCCATCAGTGAGGGACTGAATACCTACGAGCAGTACTTC	CAISEGLNTYEQYF
TRBJ2-7	TRBV7-2	.	.	TGTGCCAGCAGCTTAGTTGGCCAGGGATCCTACGAGCAGTACTTC	CASSLVGQGSYEQYF
TRBJ1-2	TRBV10-2	.	.	TGCGCCAGCAGTTGGACACCCGAAGGGAATGGCTACACCTTC	CASSWTPEGNGYTF
TRBJ2-7	TRBV27	few	TRBD1	TGTGCCAGCAGTTTTCTTCGGACAGGGCAGCGGGAGCAGTACTTC	CASSFLRTGQREQYF
TRBJ2-7	TRBV2	once	.	TGTGCCAGCAGGACTGGAGTCTACGAGCAGTACTTC	CASRTGVYEQYF
TRBJ1-6	TRBV28	.	.	TGTGCCAGCAGCTTGGGAGGGAGCTCCTATAATTCACCCCTCCACTTT	CASSLGGSSYNSPLHF
TRBJ1-5	TRBV19	.	.	TGTGCCAGTATCGATCCCATACAGGGATTAAGCAATCGGCCCCAGCATTTT	CASIDPIQGLSNRPQHF
TRBJ1-4	TRBV7-9	.	TRBD1	TGTGCCAGCAGCTTAGGGACAGGGGTTACTAATGAAAAACTGTTTTTT	CASSLGTGVTNEKLFF
TRBJ1-1	TRBV7-6	.	.	TGTGCCAGCAGCCCGGGGGTTGAAGCTTTCTTT	CASSPGVEAFF
TRBJ1-1	TRBV19	.	.	TGTGCCAGTAGTACCGAACACATCATGAACACTGAAGCTTTCTTT	CASSTEHIMNTEAFF
TRBJ2-1	TRBV11-3	.	TRBD2	TGTGCCAGCAGCCCATCCAAGGGACTAGCGGGGTACAATGAGCAGTTCTTC	CASSPSKGLAGYNEQFF
TRBJ1-3	TRBV7-2	.	.	TGTGCCAGCAGTCGGACAGTGCGTAGCTCTGGAAACACCATATATTTT	CASSRTVRSSGNTIYF
TRBJ2-1	TRBV29-1	.	TRBD2	TGCAGCGTTGAAGATTCAGAGCGGGGAACCTACAATGAGCAGTTCTTC	CSVEDSERGTYNEQFF
TRBJ1-6	TRBV28	.	.	TGTGCCAGCACCGGACAGTATAATTCACCCCTCCACTTT	CASTGQYNSPLHF
TRBJ2-7	TRBV11-2	.	TRBD2	TGTGCCAGCAGCCGGGACTACCTCTCCTACGAGCAGTACTTC	CASSRDYLSYEQYF
TRBJ2-4	TRBV19	few	.	TGTGCCAGTAGTTCAATAGCGGAAAACATTCAGTACTTC	CASSSIAENIQYF
TRBJ1-1	TRBV6-6	.	TRBD1	TGTGCCAGCAGACCTGGACAGGGTAGGACTGAAGCTTTCTTT	CASRPGQGRTEAFF
TRBJ2-5	TRBV6-1	few	TRBD2	TGTGCCAGCACGGGCGGGGGGTACCAAGAGACCCAGTACTTC	CASTGGGYQETQYF
TRBJ1-2	TRBV27	once	TRBD1	TGTGCCAGCAGTCCAAGGACAGGGGGAGATGGCTACACCTTC	CASSPRTGGDGYTF
TRBJ1-1	TRBV27	.	.	TGTGCCAGCAGTTTTCTCGGAGGAATCGTGAACACTGAAGCTTTCTTT	CASSFLGGIVNTEAFF
TRBJ2-7	TRBV7-9	few	.	TGTGCCAGCAGCTTTGGTCGACAGTCCTACGAGCAGTACTTC	CASSFGRQSYEQYF
TRBJ2-7	TRBV7-2	.	.	TGTGCCAGCAGCTTAGTGGCGTCGAGGGTAAACGAGCAGTACTTC	CASSLVASRVNEQYF
TRBJ1-1	TRBV29-1	once	TRBD1	TGCAGCGTGGCCCGGGACAGGTTGGTTACTGAAGCTTTCTTT	CSVARDRLVTEAFF
TRBJ2-1	TRBV6-4	few	TRBD2	TGTGCCAGCAGCGACGGACTAGCGGGCAACAATGAGCAGTTCTTC	CASSDGLAGNNEQFF
TRBJ1-2	TRBV4-3	.	.	TGCGCCAGCAGCCAGGGACTCCTTAGTGGGGGAAACTATGGCTACACCTTC	CASSQGLLSGGNYGYTF
TRBJ2-3	TRBV2	.	TRBD2	TGTGCCAGCAGCCTCTTAGCGGGGGGGCCAGATACGCAGTATTTT	CASSLLAGGPDTQYF
TRBJ2-1	TRBV4-3	few	TRBD2	TGCGCCAGCAGCCGCCTTAGCGGGAGCACTCCCGGTGAGCAGTTCTTC	CASSRLSGSTPGEQFF
TRBJ1-2	TRBV25-1	once	.	TGTGCCAGCAGTGAAGGGACATATGGCTACACCTTC	CASSEGTYGYTF
TRBJ1-1	TRBV1	.	.	TGCACCAGCAGCCAATTGACAACAAACACTGAAGCTTTCTTT	CTSSQLTTNTEAFF
TRBJ2-7	TRBV29-1	.	TRBD1	TGCAGCGTTGGGACAGGGGCCCCCTACGAGCAGTACTTC	CSVGTGAPYEQYF
TRBJ2-5	TRBV2	.	TRBD2	TGTGCCAGCAGTCCCGGACTAGCGGTCCAAGAGACCCAGTACTTC	CASSPGLAVQETQYF
TRBJ2-3	TRBV7-6	once	.	TGTGCCAGCAGCTTAATGCAGCGGAGGAGGGACGCAGATACGCAGTATTTT	CASSLMQRRRDADTQYF
TRBJ2-7	TRBV11-2	.	TRBD1	TGTGCCAGCAGCTTGAGACAGGGGGCGGAGAAGCAGTACTTC	CASSLRQGAEKQYF
TRBJ1-1	TRBV6-5	.	.	TGTGCCAGCAAACGAGGCGGCACTGAAGCTTTCTTT	CASKRGGTEAFF
TRBJ1-6	TRBV5-4	.	.	TGTGCCAGCAGCTTGGGGCAGTTCCGGGGGCCCCTCCACTTT	CASSLGQFRGPLHF
TRBJ2-2	TRBV4-1	.	TRBD2	TGCGCCAGCAGCCCCAAGGGGAGAAGCGGGAGGGAGAAAGGGGCCGGGGAGCTGTTTTTT	CASSPKGRSGREKGAGELFF
TRBJ2-7	TRBV4-3	few	TRBD2	TGCGCCAGCAGCCAAGTAGTTGGGACTAGAGTCTCCTACGAGCAGTACTTC	CASSQVVGTRVSYEQYF
TRBJ1-2	TRBV2	.	.	TGTGCCAGCAGGATGGGCAGGGGCTCCTATGGCTACACCTTC	CASRMGRGSYGYTF
TRBJ2-7	TRBV19	few	.	TGTGCCAGTAGTCCCGGACAGATCTACGAGCAGTACTTC	CASSPGQIYEQYF
TRBJ2-2	TRBV2	.	TRBD2	TGTGCCAGCATGGTTCTAGCGGGGTCCGGGGAGCTGTTTTTT	CASMVLAGSGELFF
TRBJ2-7	TRBV6-5	.	.	TGTGCCAGCAGTTATTCAGGCTCCTACGAGCAGTACTTC	CASSYSGSYEQYF
TRBJ2-3	TRBV4-1	.	TRBD2	TGCGCCAGCAGCCACTCCGGGACTAGCGGGAGGGCCGGGGCAGATACGCAGTATTTT	CASSHSGTSGRAGADTQYF
TRBJ1-4	TRBV6-1	.	.	TGTGCCAGCAGTGAAGGTATCGGTAATGAAAAACTGTTTTTT	CASSEGIGNEKLFF
TRBJ1-4	TRBV30	.	TRBD1	TGTGCCTGTACAGGACAGGGGGCTGAAAAACTGTTTTTT	CACTGQGAEKLFF
TRBJ1-4	TRBV7-8	.	TRBD1	TGTGCCAGCAGCTTGGGGACAGGGGGTAATGAAAAACTGTTTTTT	CASSLGTGGNEKLFF
TRBJ2-2	TRBV5-1	few	TRBD2	TGCGCCAGCAGCCCTAGACTAGCGACCATGAACACCGGGGAGCTGTTTTTT	CASSPRLATMNTGELFF